This section outlines one T cell receptor (beta chain) sequence together with its context. The sample is drawn from a study of blood T cell repertoires in COVID-19. V lost 1 base, J lost 9 bases, and 8 bases lay in between. The germline V gene encodes CDR1 SGHKS and CDR2 YYEKEE (reference sequence). There are 12 residues in the CDR3. Libraries were prepared by immunoSEQ multiplex PCR; TCRdb keeps only in-frame clonotypes and omits some of them. The sample carries 200,000 to 250,000 clones, roughly 84% recorded once. The TCR sequence derives from a woman aged 40 to 49 who had recovered from COVID-19. The chain couples TRBV5-5 to TRBJ2-1; D unclear. Sequenced: peripheral blood. CDR3 sequence reads: CASSLPFSEQFF. CDR3 sequence (DNA): TGTGCCAGCAGCTTGCCGTTTTCTGAGCAGTTCTTC.